This entry lists 10 T cell receptor beta chains sequenced from one sample in a study (dated by TCRdb to the mid-2010s). The library was prepared using RT-PCR. The instrument was an Illumina MiSeq. TCRdb reworked the public reads: Q25 trimming with fastp, MiXCR clone assembly, productive beta chains retained. Each CDR3 protein appears once, grouped with its most common genes and DNA. The sample table lists approximately 720,000 distinct CDR3 sequences, approximately 15% of them with a count of one. About 3.6% of the sample lies in the top ten. Input material: memory CD4+ T cells from blood. These receptor sequences come from a female donor in good health, serving as a healthy control.

CDR3 in amino acids: CSVSTGTYGYTF. In DNA, the CDR3 is TGCAGCGTCTCGACAGGGACCTATGGCTACACCTTC. The chain combines TRBV29-1 with TRBJ1-2; 7 bases are a match to TRBD1. Germline V lookup: CDR1 SQVTM, CDR2 ANQGSEA. CDR3 length equals 12 residues. Unmatched junction bases numbered 5, after V lost 6 bases and J lost 4 bases.

The chain recombines TRBV27 with TRBJ2-7; TRBD1 agrees at 10 bases. This CDR3 is built from 17 residues. CDR1 and CDR2 (germline): MNHEY, SMNVEV (reference sequence). V was clipped by 5 bases and J by 0 bases; unmatched bases: 10. CDR3: CASSPRTGTGVSYEQYF. CDR3 in DNA: TGTGCCAGCAGTCCCCGCACCGGGACAGGGGTCTCCTACGAGCAGTACTTC.

The sample holds many counts of this clonotype. The chain carries TRBV6-6 and TRBJ1-5; D remains unclear. This CDR3 has 15 amino acids. Germline V gene data show CDR1 as MNHNY and CDR2 as SVGAGI (reference sequence). V lost 0 bases and J 6 bases, leaving 12 bases between the germline ends. CDR3 residues: CASSYSFLGGQPQHF. CDR3 coding DNA: TGTGCCAGCAGTTACTCATTCCTCGGAGGTCAGCCCCAGCATTTT.

This clonotype came up many times. The chain is built from TRBV4-3 and TRBJ2-3; no firm D call. In germline, CDR1 is LGHNA, CDR2 YSLEER. CDR3 length: 15 amino acids. V lost 2 bases and J lost 1, with 10 bases in between. The CDR3 region has the DNA TGCGCCAGCAGCCAAAGAAATGTGGGCACAGATACGCAGTATTTT. It is translated as CASSQRNVGTDTQYF.

This rearrangement joins TRBV7-8 to TRBJ2-7, with D hard to call. Germline V gives CDR1 SGHVS, CDR2 FQNEAQ. V was pared by 3 bases and J by 5 bases, with 8 bases between. The CDR3 length is 12 residues. The CDR3 DNA reads TGTGCCAGCAGCTTCTTGTTAAACGAGCAGTACTTC. Its translation: CASSFLLNEQYF.

The V gene is TRBV12-3 or TRBV12-4, the J gene TRBJ2-2; TRBD2 is a possible D gene (6 bases). V was trimmed by 3 bases and J by 10 bases, leaving 12 bases between them. The CDR3 length is 13 residues. CDR3 in DNA: TGTGCCAGCAGTTTTCGACGGGGGATGGAGCTGTTTTTT. This gives the protein CASSFRRGMELFF.

This clonotype was observed a few times. The V call is TRBV18, the J call TRBJ1-4; 9 bases map to TRBD1. Trimming cost V 3 bases and J 7 bases; bases outside gene matches: 6. This CDR3 comprises 15 residues. Germline V CDR1 and CDR2: KGHSH, LQKENI. DNA of the CDR3: TGTGCCAGCTCACCGGTGGGACAGGGCGGTGAAAAACTGTTTTTT. Its translation: CASSPVGQGGEKLFF.

This clonotype was picked up a small number of times. The chain has TRBV25-1 and TRBJ1-2; the D is unclear. The CDR3 covers 13 residues. V was shortened by 6 bases and J by 0 bases, with 8 bases between the two germline ends. Germline CDR1 is MGHDK and CDR2 is SYGVNS. CDR3 coding DNA: TGTGCCAGCAGCAGAGAAGCTAACTATGGCTACACCTTC. Translation gives CASSREANYGYTF.

The chain uses TRBV16 and TRBJ2-1, with a tentative D call TRBD1 (5 bases). CDR1 is KGHSY, CDR2 FQNENV, per germline. Trimming left V 2 bases short and J 4 bases short, with 21 bases between. The CDR3 runs to 18 residues. The CDR3 DNA reads TGTGCCAGCAGCCAAAGATTCGTTTCCGAGACAGAGTACAATGAGCAGTTCTTC. Amino acids: CASSQRFVSETEYNEQFF.

This clonotype was seen only a few times. The CDR3 spells CSASLRNEQFF. The CDR3 region has the DNA TGCAGTGCTAGCCTTAGGAATGAGCAGTTCTTC. The chain is built from TRBV20-1 and TRBJ2-1, with D uncertain. CDR1 is DFQATT and CDR2 is SNEGSKA in the germline V gene (reference sequence). Trimming took off 3 bases at V and 7 bases at J, with 7 bases between the two ends. The CDR3 sequence is 11 residues long.